This TCR beta chain was captured in a study of blood T cell repertoires in COVID-19. Study background: In each case, the material was cDNA or gDNA derived from T cells, B-cell-depleted T cells, or PBMCs.

Germline assignment: CDR1 MNHEY and CDR2 SVGAGI. The V gene lost 2 bases and the J gene lost 4 bases, with 8 bases spanning the gap. The CDR3 has 13 residues. Source study methods: For nucleated cells, counts were estimated from reference gene primer amplification. Only in-frame clones appear in the TCRdb table, and some are missing; sequencing was by immunoSEQ multiplex PCR. V, J and clone size are those of that table, while D and trimming were read from the DNA. The sample holds a few hundred thousand clones; around nine tenths are singletons and the top ten take 6.2%. This clonotype was sampled from a man aged 55 to 69 who had recovered from COVID-19. This chain connects TRBV6-5 to TRBJ1-2, with D tentatively TRBD1 (6 bases). Sequenced material: peripheral blood. As DNA, the CDR3 is TGTGCCAGCAGTTACGGCAGGGGCTATGGCTACACCTTC. Its protein is CASSYGRGYGYTF.